What follows are 26 T cell receptor beta chains derived from one specimen sequenced in a study of shared clonotypes between healthy human individuals. CD45RO negativity and positive selection for CCR7 defined naive CD8 cells, a population that excluded terminally differentiated effector memory CD45RA+ cells. Sequenced by immunoSEQ multiplex PCR; TCRdb stores in-frame clones only, minus some. This table has about 2,200,000 clones, 93% appearing once. The sequenced sample was naive CD8+ T cells from PBMCs. Receptors originate from a man aged 18 to 35 in good health. Some clones in this sample may be carry-over from other donors' samples.

The gene calls are TRBV14 and TRBJ1-1; TRBD1 agrees at 7 bases. This CDR3 is 14 amino acids long. The ends lost 0 bases at V and 5 bases at J; junction bases unmatched: 3. Looked up from germline, CDR1 is SGHDN and CDR2 is FVKESK. The CDR3 reads CASSQDNRGTEAFF. The CDR3 region has the DNA TGTGCCAGCAGCCAAGACAACAGGGGAACTGAAGCTTTCTTT.

This chain connects TRBV10-1 to TRBJ2-7; D gene uncertain. CDR1 and CDR2 (germline): WNHNN, SYGVQD (reference sequence). V was trimmed by 0 bases and J by 7 bases, leaving 10 bases between them. This CDR3 region has 13 residues. The DNA of the CDR3 is TGCGCCAGCAGTGAGTCGGCGGCCAAGGAGCAGTACTTC. It specifies CASSESAAKEQYF.

The chain joins TRBV5-4 to TRBJ2-5, with a possible D match to TRBD2 (7 bases). Looked up from germline, CDR1 is SGHNT and CDR2 is YYREEE (reference sequence). V lost 3 bases, J lost 9 bases, and 12 bases lay in between. This CDR3 comprises 12 residues. CDR3 in DNA: TGTGCCAGCAGCTCCAGGGGAGGGGCCCAGTACTTC. The encoded protein is CASSSRGGAQYF.

The chain is built from TRBV10-3 and TRBJ1-2, with TRBD1 as a possible D gene (6 bases). This CDR3 comprises 17 residues. V lost 2 bases to trimming and J lost 4 bases, with 20 bases between them. Germline V CDR1 and CDR2: ENHRY, SYGVKD. The CDR3 DNA reads as TGTGCCATCAGTGAGATTTTGGGCCGGACAGATTCCTATGGCTACACCTTC. This codes for CAISEILGRTDSYGYTF.

CDR3 protein: CASTERRSSYNEQFF. The CDR3 DNA reads TGTGCCAGCACCGAGCGGCGGAGCTCCTACAATGAGCAGTTCTTC. The chain recombines TRBV28 with TRBJ2-1; maybe TRBD2 (5 bases). The CDR3 has 15 residues. Germline V lookup: CDR1 MDHEN, CDR2 SYDVKM. V gave up 7 bases and J gave up 0 bases, with 13 bases separating them. Full variable domain (rest looked up from reference TRBV28 and TRBJ2-1): DVKVTQSSRYLVKRTGEKVFLECVQDMDHENMFWYRQDPGLGLRLIYFSYDVKMKEKGDIPEGYSVSREKKERFSLILESASTNQTSMYLCASTERRSSYNEQFFGPGTRLTVL.

V and J are TRBV4-1 and TRBJ2-1; 8 nucleotides agree with TRBD2. The CDR3 covers 15 residues. The V gene end was trimmed by 2 bases and the J gene end by 8 bases; junction bases not matched to a gene: 8. The germline V gene has CDR1 MGHRA and CDR2 YSYEKL. CDR3 nucleotides: TGCGCCAGCAGCCAACCAAGCGGGAGCGTCGATGAGCAGTTCTTC. Its translation is CASSQPSGSVDEQFF.

This clone is a singleton in its sample. J is TRBJ2-3 and V is TRBV9, with 8 positions matching TRBD1. CDR3 length: 18 amino acids. Germline trimming cut 4 bases from V and 2 bases from J; bases unmatched to any gene: 15. CDR1 is SGDLS and CDR2 is YYNGEE in the germline V gene. CDR3 nucleotide sequence: TGTGCCAGCAGCCCCCGGACAGGGTCAACGAGGACCACAGATACGCAGTATTTT. Protein sequence: CASSPRTGSTRTTDTQYF.

Worth noting for this clone: At the DNA level, this CDR3 is encoded by other sequences in the same sample as well. The chain combines TRBV7-9 with TRBJ2-7, with 7 bases matching TRBD2. V trimming: 4 bases; J trimming: 4 bases; junction bases outside the gene matches: 4. Germline V lookup: CDR1 SEHNR, CDR2 FQNEAQ (reference sequence). The CDR3 extends over 13 amino acids. CDR3 in amino acids: CASSSGLSYEQYF. For the CDR3, the DNA is TGTGCCAGCAGCTCGGGACTATCTTACGAGCAGTACTTC.

The CDR3 bases are TGCGCCAGCACCCCGAGCGGGAGTCCGTACAATGAGCAGTTCTTC. This codes for CASTPSGSPYNEQFF. The V and J genes are TRBV5-1 and TRBJ2-1; 8 bases agree with TRBD2. Germline lookup yields CDR1 SGHRS and CDR2 YFSETQ. The CDR3 spans 15 residues. The V and J ends lost 6 bases and 4 bases, in that order; junction bases with no gene match: 9. The full variable domain, with the rest looked up from reference TRBV5-1 and TRBJ2-1, is KAGVTQTPRYLIKTRGQQVTLSCSPISGHRSVSWYQQTPGQGLQFLFEYFSETQRNKGNFPGRFSGRQFSNSRSEMNVSTLELGDSALYLCASTPSGSPYNEQFFGPGTRLTVL.

The gene calls are TRBV19 and TRBJ1-4; D is ambiguous. Between the trimmed V and J ends, which lost 4 bases and 0 bases, there was a span of 12 bases. CDR3 length: 16 amino acids. CDR1 LNHDA and CDR2 SQIVND come from the germline V gene (reference sequence). The CDR3 DNA follows: TGTGCCAGTAGTACCTCAAGATTCGCAACTAATGAAAAACTGTTTTTT. Encoded protein: CASSTSRFATNEKLFF. Drawing the rest from reference TRBV19 and TRBJ1-4, the complete variable domain is DGGITQSPKYLFRKEGQNVTLSCEQNLNHDAMYWYRQDPGQGLRLIYYSQIVNDFQKGDIAEGYSVSREKKESFPLTVTSAQKNPTAFYLCASSTSRFATNEKLFFGSGTQLSVL.

In this sample, this clone turned up once. CDR3 protein: CASTRTGGYRETQYF. In nucleotides, the CDR3 is TGTGCCAGCACCCGGACAGGGGGCTATCGAGAGACCCAGTACTTC. The chain is built from TRBV9 and TRBJ2-5; 11 bases match TRBD1. The V segment lost 6 bases and the J segment 4 bases; nucleotides outside the gene matches: 8. Germline CDR1 is SGDLS and CDR2 is YYNGEE. The CDR3 is 15 amino acids.

The V gene is TRBV27, the J gene TRBJ2-1, with D possibly being TRBD2 (6 bases). The CDR3 consists of 13 residues. Trimming left V 5 bases short and J 6 bases short, with 11 bases between. Germline V lookup: CDR1 MNHEY, CDR2 SMNVEV (reference sequence). The CDR3 DNA reads as TGTGCCAGCAGTGCGCTCGGGGGCAATGAGCAGTTCTTC. Translated, it gives CASSALGGNEQFF.

The chain uses TRBV4-3 and TRBJ2-3; D is uncertain. CDR1 and CDR2 from the germline V gene are LGHNA and YSLEER. The ends were cut back, 3 bases at V and 6 bases at J, with 13 bases in the middle. The CDR3 consists of 14 residues. The CDR3 DNA reads TGCGCCAGCAGCCAGACATCGAGTTGGGATACGCAGTATTTT. It is translated as CASSQTSSWDTQYF.

There are a few counts of this clone. The V gene is TRBV28, the J gene TRBJ1-1; no firm D call. Trimming stripped 7 bases from V and 7 bases from J, with 13 bases between. The CDR3 length is 12 residues. CDR1 is MDHEN, CDR2 SYDVKM, per germline. The CDR3 spells CASTQPKGEAFF. CDR3 nucleotides: TGTGCCAGCACCCAACCCAAGGGTGAAGCTTTCTTT.

The chain is built from TRBV29-1 and TRBJ2-7; D might be TRBD1 or TRBD2, each matching 5 bases. CDR1 is SQVTM, CDR2 ANQGSEA, per germline. CDR3 size: 15 residues. The V and J ends lost 1 base and 5 bases respectively, with 18 bases between them. CDR3 sequence: CSVEVPGTARNEQYF. The CDR3 DNA follows: TGCAGCGTTGAAGTACCAGGGACGGCGAGGAACGAGCAGTACTTC.

The chain recombines TRBV4-1 with TRBJ2-3; a weak D match, TRBD2 (6 bases). CDR1 is MGHRA, CDR2 YSYEKL, per germline. The CDR3 spans 14 residues. V dropped 3 bases and J dropped 4 bases, with 11 bases sitting between them. The CDR3 DNA is TGCGCCAGCAGCCAGGACCCGGGGGCAGATACGCAGTATTTT. Amino acid sequence: CASSQDPGADTQYF.

This chain links TRBV10-2 with TRBJ1-1, with TRBD1 as a possible D gene (5 bases). Germline loops: CDR1 WSHSY, CDR2 SAAADI. Trimming took 8 bases from V and 1 from J, leaving 20 bases between them. The CDR3 is 16 residues long. The CDR3 DNA follows: TGCGCCAGCGACACCCGAGGAGGGGCGAAGAACACTGAAGCTTTCTTT. The encoded protein is CASDTRGGAKNTEAFF.

This clone occurred once. The chain carries TRBV7-9 and TRBJ2-3; 9 bases are a match to TRBD2. Trimming removed 5 bases from V and 7 bases from J; junction bases left unmatched: 19. Germline V gene sequence: CDR1 SEHNR, CDR2 FQNEAQ (reference sequence). The CDR3 sequence is 18 residues long. The chain's CDR3 is CASSLAFASGAKGYTQYF. The CDR3 DNA reads as TGTGCCAGCAGCCTCGCCTTCGCTAGCGGGGCCAAAGGGTATACGCAGTATTTT.

This chain joins TRBV2 and TRBJ2-5; D gene ambiguous. V gave up 3 bases and J gave up 5 bases, with 13 bases separating them. The CDR3 consists of 14 residues. The germline gives CDR1 SNHLY, CDR2 FYNNEI. The CDR3 is CASSDDHTRETQYF. CDR3 coding DNA: TGTGCCAGCAGTGATGACCACACCAGGGAGACCCAGTACTTC.

This chain connects TRBV5-6 to TRBJ2-7, with TRBD1 identical over 10 bases. V was clipped by 2 bases and J by 3 bases; unmatched bases: 8. The CDR3 extends over 16 amino acids. Germline CDR1 reads SGHDT; CDR2 reads YYEEEE. This CDR3 is CASSFFGTGEIYEQYF. CDR3 in DNA: TGTGCCAGCAGCTTTTTCGGGACAGGGGAAATCTACGAGCAGTACTTC.

V is TRBV19 and J is TRBJ1-5, with 7 nucleotides matching TRBD1. Germline CDR1 and CDR2: LNHDA and SQIVND (reference sequence). The CDR3 covers 15 residues. With 7 bases clipped from V and 2 bases from J, the junction kept 8 bases outside the gene matches. CDR3 sequence reads: CASTNPRGGNQPQHF. In nucleotides, the CDR3 is TGTGCCAGTACTAATCCCAGGGGGGGCAATCAGCCCCAGCATTTT.

The gene calls are TRBV30 and TRBJ2-5; 8 bases fit TRBD2. The CDR3 sequence is 13 residues long. V shed 4 bases, J shed 10 bases, and the junction held 11 bases outside the gene matches. CDR1 and CDR2 from the germline V gene are GTSNPN and SVGIG (reference sequence). The CDR3 spells CAWIRAGEVSQYF. The CDR3 DNA reads as TGTGCCTGGATAAGAGCGGGAGAAGTGAGCCAGTACTTC.

The V and J genes are TRBV5-4 and TRBJ1-1; a possible D gene is TRBD1 (6 bases). CDR3 length: 14 amino acids. V was cut by 3 bases and J by 0 bases, with 9 bases left in between. Germline values: CDR1 SGHNT, CDR2 YYREEE (reference sequence). This CDR3 is CASSYGQLNTEAFF. DNA for the CDR3: TGTGCCAGCAGCTACGGACAGCTGAACACTGAAGCTTTCTTT.

As for this clone: The same CDR3 arises from other DNA sequences in this sample as well. This rearrangement joins TRBV27 to TRBJ2-7; D assignment may be TRBD1 or TRBD2 (5 bases each). V lost 0 bases, J lost 0 bases, and 9 bases lay in between. CDR1 is MNHEY, CDR2 SMNVEV, per germline (reference sequence). This CDR3 has 15 amino acids. The CDR3 region is CASSLSPGRSYEQYF. CDR3 DNA: TGTGCCAGCAGTTTATCGCCGGGGCGCTCCTACGAGCAGTACTTC.

The V call is TRBV9, the J call TRBJ2-7, with D tentatively TRBD1 or TRBD2 (5 bases each). The V gene lost 4 bases and the J gene lost 5 bases, with 19 bases spanning the gap. The CDR3 is made up of 15 amino acids. The germline V gene encodes CDR1 SGDLS and CDR2 YYNGEE. Written as DNA, the CDR3 is TGTGCCAGCAGCAATTACGGGACCGCTGGTGACGAGCAGTACTTC. It codes for CASSNYGTAGDEQYF. The full variable domain, rest sourced from reference TRBV9 and TRBJ2-7, is DSGVTQTPKHLITATGQRVTLRCSPRSGDLSVYWYQQSLDQGLQFLIQYYNGEERAKGNILERFSAQQFPDLHSELNLSSLELGDSALYFCASSNYGTAGDEQYFGPGTRLTVT.

The chain links TRBV11-2 to TRBJ2-3; D may be TRBD1 (6 bases). V lost 5 bases and J lost 2, with 11 bases in between. Germline V CDR1 and CDR2: SGHAT, FQNNGV. The CDR3 loop spans 14 amino acids. The CDR3 is CASSRTVLTDTQYF. The CDR3, as DNA: TGTGCCAGCAGCAGGACAGTCCTCACAGATACGCAGTATTTT.